What follows are 9 T cell receptor beta chains derived from one specimen sequenced in a study of cytomegalovirus exposure and HLA in healthy donors. It was with 60 Vbeta and 13 Jbeta primers that the PCR ran. The repertoire was sequenced with immunoSEQ multiplex PCR; TCRdb's copy has only in-frame clones and lacks some. The repertoire consists of approximately 130,000 clones, with 85% occurring once and the leading ten covering under 7.5%. Sequences were obtained from PBMCs. The receptors derive from a woman aged 25 to 39 in good health and CMV-seropositive.

The chain couples TRBV19 to TRBJ1-2; perhaps TRBD1 as D (5 bases). The germline V gene has CDR1 LNHDA and CDR2 SQIVND (reference sequence). This CDR3 spans 13 amino acids. The V end was cut by 3 bases, the J end by 13 bases, with 18 bases between. CDR3 nucleotides: TGTGCCAGTAGTATTGCTGCCGCGGGGGTTCGCACCTTC. Residues: CASSIAAAGVRTF.

The chain carries TRBV6-6 and TRBJ1-1; unclear D gene. Germline CDR1 and CDR2: MNHNY and SVGAGI (reference sequence). CDR3 length: 14 amino acids. V was pared by 6 bases and J by 4 bases, with 15 bases between. The CDR3 reads CASRLDPRGTEAFF. DNA for the CDR3: TGTGCCAGCAGACTGGACCCCCGGGGCACTGAAGCTTTCTTT.

J is TRBJ1-1 and V is TRBV5-1, with unresolved D. The CDR3 covers 11 residues. V gave up 7 bases and J gave up 14 bases, with 18 bases separating them. The V gene's germline CDR1 is SGHRS and CDR2 YFSETQ. The CDR3 spells CASGSEELFFF. The CDR3 DNA follows: TGCGCCAGCGGTTCTGAGGAACTCTTCTTCTTT.

The chain recombines TRBV7-8 with TRBJ2-7; TRBD1 agrees at 7 bases. From germline, CDR1 is SGHVS and CDR2 FQNEAQ. The CDR3 is 11 residues long. The V and J ends lost 4 bases and 10 bases, in that order; junction bases with no gene match: 4. Here the CDR3 reads CASSSTGQQYF. CDR3 sequence (DNA): TGTGCCAGCAGCTCGACAGGGCAACAGTACTTC.

The chain couples TRBV6-5 to TRBJ1-2, with 10 positions matching TRBD1. Trimming removed 4 bases from V and 6 bases from J; junction bases left unmatched: 8. The length of the CDR3 is 15 residues. From germline, CDR1 is MNHEY and CDR2 SVGAGI. CDR3 protein: CASSSYLTGGNGYTF. In DNA form, the CDR3 reads TGTGCCAGCAGTTCCTACCTGACAGGGGGCAATGGCTACACCTTC.

Points on this clone: Distinct nucleotide sequences in the sample also encode this CDR3. The chain uses TRBV5-1 and TRBJ1-1; possible D gene TRBD1, 5 bases. There are 14 residues in the CDR3. Trimming left V 1 base short and J 0 bases short, with 7 bases between. The germline gives CDR1 SGHRS, CDR2 YFSETQ. The CDR3 nucleotides read TGCGCCAGCAGCTTGACAGGACTGAACACTGAAGCTTTCTTT. The encoded protein is CASSLTGLNTEAFF.

The V call is TRBV5-1, the J call TRBJ2-1; 7 bases are shared with TRBD2. Germline assignment: CDR1 SGHRS and CDR2 YFSETQ. Trimming took 2 bases from V and 0 from J; bases not matched to a gene: 5. This CDR3 comprises 16 residues. CDR3 residues: CASSLSSGDSYNEQFF. The DNA of the CDR3 is TGCGCCAGCAGCTTATCCAGCGGGGACTCCTACAATGAGCAGTTCTTC.

This chain connects TRBV11-2 to TRBJ1-1; D call uncertain. Germline CDR1 is SGHAT and CDR2 is FQNNGV. Trimming pared 1 base from V and 0 bases from J, leaving 15 bases between. There are 17 residues in the CDR3. CDR3: CASSLVLGRVLNTEAFF. The CDR3 DNA follows: TGTGCCAGCAGCTTAGTTCTGGGCAGAGTCTTGAACACTGAAGCTTTCTTT.

This chain links TRBV19 with TRBJ1-1; TRBD1 might be the D (5 bases). There are 18 residues in the CDR3. CDR1 is LNHDA, CDR2 SQIVND, per germline (reference sequence). V was trimmed by 7 bases and J by 5 bases, leaving 29 bases between them. The CDR3 coding sequence is TGTGCCAGTACCCCTCTTCCCCCGCGGGGGAGTGGAGGTACTGAAGCTTTCTTT. Translation gives CASTPLPPRGSGGTEAFF.